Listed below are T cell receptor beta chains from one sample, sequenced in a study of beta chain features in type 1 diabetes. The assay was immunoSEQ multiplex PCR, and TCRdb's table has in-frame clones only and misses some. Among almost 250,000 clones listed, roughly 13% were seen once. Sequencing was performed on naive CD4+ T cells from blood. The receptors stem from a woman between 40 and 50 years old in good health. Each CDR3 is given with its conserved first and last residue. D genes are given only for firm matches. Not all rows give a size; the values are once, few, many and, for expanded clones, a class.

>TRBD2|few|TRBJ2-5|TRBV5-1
CASSEDRGGQETQYF
TGCGCCAGCAGCGAAGATCGGGGGGGGCAAGAGACCCAGTACTTC
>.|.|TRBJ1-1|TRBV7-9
CASSLSVEAFF
TGTGCCAGCAGCTTATCAGTCGAAGCTTTCTTT
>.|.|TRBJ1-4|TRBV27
CASSLFSPNEKLFF
TGTGCCAGCAGTTTATTCTCCCCTAATGAAAAACTGTTTTTT
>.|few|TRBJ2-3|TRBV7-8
CASSLEMGLVLDTQYF
TGTGCCAGCAGCTTAGAAATGGGGCTGGTCTTAGATACGCAGTATTTT
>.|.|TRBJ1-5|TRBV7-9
CASSLGQFQPQHF
TGTGCCAGCAGCTTAGGGCAATTTCAGCCCCAGCATTTT
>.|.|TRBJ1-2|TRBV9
CASSETGSRANYGYTF
TGTGCCAGCAGCGAAACAGGGTCCAGAGCTAACTATGGCTACACCTTC
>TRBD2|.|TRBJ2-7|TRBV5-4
CASSLGPSGGPPREQYF
TGTGCCAGCAGCTTGGGGCCTAGCGGGGGGCCCCCTCGCGAGCAGTACTTC
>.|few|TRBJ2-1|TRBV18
CASSQRTVLNEQFF
TGTGCCAGCTCACAAAGGACAGTTCTCAATGAGCAGTTCTTC
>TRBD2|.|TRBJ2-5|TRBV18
CASSPPGLAETQYF
TGTGCCAGCTCACCTCCGGGACTAGCAGAGACCCAGTACTTC
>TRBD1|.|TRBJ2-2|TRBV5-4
CASSAGTGRNTGELFF
TGTGCCAGCAGTGCTGGGACAGGCCGAAACACCGGGGAGCTGTTTTTT
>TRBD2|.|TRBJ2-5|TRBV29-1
CSAHPGLANQETQYF
TGCAGCGCGCACCCGGGACTAGCGAACCAAGAGACCCAGTACTTC
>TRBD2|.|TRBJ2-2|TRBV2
CASSAAGGHYTGELFF
TGTGCCAGCAGTGCTGCGGGGGGGCATTATACCGGGGAGCTGTTTTTT
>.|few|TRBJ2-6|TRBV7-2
CASSSRAIGDFSGANVLTF
TGTGCCAGCAGCTCGAGGGCGATAGGGGACTTCTCTGGGGCCAACGTCCTGACTTTC
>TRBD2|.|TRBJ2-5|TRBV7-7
CASSLGQGGFGETQYF
TGTGCTAGCAGCTTAGGGCAGGGAGGGTTCGGTGAGACCCAGTACTTC
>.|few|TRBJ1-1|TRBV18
CASSGRVATEAFF
TGTGCCAGCTCAGGCAGGGTTGCCACTGAAGCTTTCTTT